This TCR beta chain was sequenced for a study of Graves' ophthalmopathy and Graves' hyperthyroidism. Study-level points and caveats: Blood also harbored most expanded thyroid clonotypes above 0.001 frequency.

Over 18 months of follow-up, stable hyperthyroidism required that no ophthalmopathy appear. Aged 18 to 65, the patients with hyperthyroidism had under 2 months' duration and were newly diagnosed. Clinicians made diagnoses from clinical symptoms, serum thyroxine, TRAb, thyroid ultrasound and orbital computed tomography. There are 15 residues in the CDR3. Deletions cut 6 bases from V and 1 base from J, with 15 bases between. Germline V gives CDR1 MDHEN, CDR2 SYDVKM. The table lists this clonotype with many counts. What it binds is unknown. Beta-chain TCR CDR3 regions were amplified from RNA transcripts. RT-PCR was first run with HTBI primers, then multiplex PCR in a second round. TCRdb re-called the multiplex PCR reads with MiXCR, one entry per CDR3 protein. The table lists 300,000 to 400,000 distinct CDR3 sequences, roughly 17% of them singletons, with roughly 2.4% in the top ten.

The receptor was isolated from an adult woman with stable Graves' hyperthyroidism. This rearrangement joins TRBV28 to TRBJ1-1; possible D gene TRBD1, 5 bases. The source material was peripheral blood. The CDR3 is CASSHLRGTNTEAFF. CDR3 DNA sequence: TGTGCCAGCAGCCATCTACGGGGGACGAACACTGAAGCTTTCTTT.